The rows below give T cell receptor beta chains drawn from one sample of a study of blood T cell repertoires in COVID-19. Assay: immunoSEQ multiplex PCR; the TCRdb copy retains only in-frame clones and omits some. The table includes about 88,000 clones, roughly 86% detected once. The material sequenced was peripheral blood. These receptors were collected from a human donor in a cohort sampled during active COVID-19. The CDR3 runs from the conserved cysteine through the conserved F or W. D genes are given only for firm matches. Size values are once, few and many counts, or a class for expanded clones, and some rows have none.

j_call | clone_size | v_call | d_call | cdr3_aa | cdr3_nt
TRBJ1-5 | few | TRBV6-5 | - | CASLNLGNQPQHF | TGTGCCAGCTTAAATCTAGGAAATCAGCCCCAGCATTTT
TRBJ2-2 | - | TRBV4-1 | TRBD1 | CASSQRQGSNTGELFF | TGCGCCAGCAGCCAACGACAGGGCTCCAACACCGGGGAGCTGTTTTTT
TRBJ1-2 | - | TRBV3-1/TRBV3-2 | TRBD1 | CASSQTGDWGYTF | TGTGCCAGCAGCCAAACAGGGGATTGGGGCTACACCTTC
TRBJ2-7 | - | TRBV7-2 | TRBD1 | CASSLSGTGSYEQYF | TGTGCCAGCAGCTTAAGCGGGACAGGGTCCTACGAGCAGTACTTC
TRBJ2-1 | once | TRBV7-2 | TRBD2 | CASSYPGLAGRGDEQFF | TGTGCCAGCAGCTACCCGGGACTAGCGGGGCGGGGGGATGAGCAGTTCTTC
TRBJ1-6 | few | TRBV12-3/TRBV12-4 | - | CASANSNNSPLHF | TGTGCCAGCGCTAATTCGAATAATTCACCCCTCCACTTT
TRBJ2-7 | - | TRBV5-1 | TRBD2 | CASSVGLAGVLGEQYF | TGCGCCAGCAGCGTGGGACTAGCGGGAGTATTGGGTGAGCAGTACTTC
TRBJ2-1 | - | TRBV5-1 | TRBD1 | CASSQQGAVNEQFF | TGCGCCAGCAGCCAACAGGGGGCTGTAAATGAGCAGTTCTTC
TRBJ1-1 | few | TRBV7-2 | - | CASSLVVQNTEAFF | TGTGCCAGCAGCTTAGTGGTACAGAACACTGAAGCTTTCTTT
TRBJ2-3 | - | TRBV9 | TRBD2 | CASSHSGGNTDTQYF | TGTGCCAGCAGCCATAGCGGGGGAAACACAGATACGCAGTATTTT
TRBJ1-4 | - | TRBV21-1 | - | CASSTRPGTRELNEKLFF | TGTGCCAGCAGCACCCGTCCCGGGACACGAGAGCTTAATGAAAAACTGTTTTTT
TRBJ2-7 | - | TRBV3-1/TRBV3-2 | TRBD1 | CASSKGQGAYEQYF | TGTGCCAGCAGCAAGGGACAGGGGGCTTACGAGCAGTACTTC
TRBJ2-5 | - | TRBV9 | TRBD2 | CASSARGGSSRETQYF | TGTGCCAGCAGCGCCCGGGGGGGGTCTTCTAGGGAGACCCAGTACTTC
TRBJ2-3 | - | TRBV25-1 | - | CASSEWGVGTDTQYF | TGTGCCAGCAGTGAATGGGGAGTGGGCACAGATACGCAGTATTTT
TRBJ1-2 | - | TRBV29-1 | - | CSADYLYGPNYGYTF | TGCAGCGCCGACTATTTATATGGGCCGAACTATGGCTACACCTTC
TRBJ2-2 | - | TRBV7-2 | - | CASSFQGGTGELFF | TGTGCCAGCAGCTTCCAGGGAGGTACCGGGGAGCTGTTTTTT
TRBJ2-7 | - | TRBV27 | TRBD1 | CASSWTGGFYEQYF | TGTGCCAGCAGCTGGACAGGGGGCTTCTACGAGCAGTACTTC
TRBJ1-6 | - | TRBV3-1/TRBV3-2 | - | CASSQGQNNSPLHF | TGTGCCAGCAGCCAAGGGCAGAATAATTCACCCCTCCACTTT
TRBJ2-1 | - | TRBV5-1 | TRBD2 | CASSIRTSGKVVEQFF | TGCGCCAGCAGCATCAGGACTAGCGGGAAGGTAGTTGAGCAGTTCTTC
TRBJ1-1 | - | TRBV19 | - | CASKGQGNTEAFF | TGTGCCAGTAAAGGGCAGGGGAACACTGAAGCTTTCTTT
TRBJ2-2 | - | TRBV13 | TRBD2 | CASSPRAGVGTGELFF | TGTGCCAGCAGCCCCCGGGCGGGAGTAGGGACCGGGGAGCTGTTTTTT
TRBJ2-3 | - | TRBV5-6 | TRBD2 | CASSAGTRDTDTQYF | TGTGCCAGCAGCGCCGGGACTAGAGACACAGATACGCAGTATTTT
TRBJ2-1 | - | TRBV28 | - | CASSFPRYNEQFF | TGTGCCAGCAGTTTTCCTAGATACAATGAGCAGTTCTTC
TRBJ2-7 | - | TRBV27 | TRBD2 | CASSTLAGIYEQYF | TGTGCCAGCAGTACACTAGCGGGGATCTACGAGCAGTACTTC
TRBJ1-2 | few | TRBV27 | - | CASTGGGAGYGYTF | TGTGCCAGCACCGGCGGAGGGGCAGGCTATGGCTACACCTTC
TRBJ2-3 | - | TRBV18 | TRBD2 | CASSLAGESTDTQYF | TGTGCCAGCTCCCTAGCGGGAGAGAGCACAGATACGCAGTATTTT
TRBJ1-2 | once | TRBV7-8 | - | CASSLAGRQGYTF | TGTGCCAGCAGCTTAGCGGGGCGCCAAGGCTACACCTTC
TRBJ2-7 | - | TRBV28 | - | CASSLGGGRTEQYF | TGTGCCAGCAGTTTGGGTGGGGGCCGGACCGAGCAGTACTTC
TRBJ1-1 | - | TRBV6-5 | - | CASSRTENTEAFF | TGTGCCAGCAGTCGAACAGAGAACACTGAAGCTTTCTTT
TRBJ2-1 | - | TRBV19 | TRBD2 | CASSSPSGRGNEQFF | TGTGCCAGTAGTAGCCCTAGCGGGAGAGGCAATGAGCAGTTCTTC
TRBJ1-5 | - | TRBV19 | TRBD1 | CASSIARQGGQPQHF | TGTGCCAGTAGTATAGCTAGACAGGGGGGCCAGCCCCAGCATTTT
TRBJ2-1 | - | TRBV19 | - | CASSQPGLPRNEQFF | TGTGCCAGTAGCCAACCGGGTCTCCCAAGGAATGAGCAGTTCTTC
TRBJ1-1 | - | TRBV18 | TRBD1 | CASSPPGQGSLNTEAFF | TGTGCCAGCTCACCTCCGGGACAGGGGTCCTTGAACACTGAAGCTTTCTTT
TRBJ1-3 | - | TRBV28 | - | CASWSSGNTIYF | TGTGCCAGTTGGAGCTCTGGAAACACCATATATTTT
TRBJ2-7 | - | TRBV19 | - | CATSPRGPGSYEQYF | TGTGCCACCTCACCCAGGGGACCCGGCTCCTACGAGCAGTACTTC
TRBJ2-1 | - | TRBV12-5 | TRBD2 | CASGLPREGNEQFF | TGTGCTAGTGGCCTTCCTCGGGAGGGGAATGAGCAGTTCTTC
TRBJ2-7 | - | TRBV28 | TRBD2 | CASSVYSGSSYEQYF | TGTGCCAGCAGTGTGTATAGCGGGAGTTCGTACGAGCAGTACTTC
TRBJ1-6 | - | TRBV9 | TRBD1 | CASSDGQGGSPLHF | TGTGCCAGCAGCGACGGACAGGGGGGTTCACCCCTCCACTTT
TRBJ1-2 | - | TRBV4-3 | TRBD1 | CASSQADRGSANYGYTF | TGCGCCAGCAGCCAAGCGGACAGGGGATCGGCTAACTATGGCTACACCTTC
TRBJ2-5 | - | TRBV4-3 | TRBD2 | CASSQSSGLVGETQYF | TGCGCCAGCAGCCAATCCTCGGGACTAGTTGGGGAGACCCAGTACTTC
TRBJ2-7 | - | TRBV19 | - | CASSIQGIQQQYF | TGTGCCAGTAGTATTCAGGGGATTCAACAGCAGTACTTC
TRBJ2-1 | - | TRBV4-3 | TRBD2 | CASSQVRGAYNEQFF | TGCGCCAGCAGCCAGGTACGGGGGGCCTACAATGAGCAGTTCTTC